This T cell receptor (beta chain) was identified during a study of shared T cell receptors in the human thymus. The data were produced by immunoSEQ multiplex PCR, yet TCRdb's version contains in-frame clones alone and is incomplete. The sample holds 500,000 to 850,000 clones, about 87% seen once. The CDR3 runs to 14 residues. The ends lost 7 bases at V and 1 base at J; junction bases unmatched: 3. From germline, CDR1 is MNHNS and CDR2 SASEGT. This sample also appeared in a second study, on human thymus T cells. That report adds: Infants, healthy and Finnish, who were having corrective surgery for congenital heart defects served as donors. Resections obtained during corrective heart surgery supplied the thymus tissue. Within thymic and blood repertoires, V and J gene usage appeared to be biased. Related research has reported that thymic repertoires overlap highly among unrelated individuals.

Material for sequencing was thymocytes. The sequence was collected from a boy under two years old with a congenital heart defect. The gene calls are TRBV6-1 and TRBJ1-5; TRBD1 aligns across 8 bases. DNA for the CDR3: TGTGCCAGCATTGACAGGGGAAGCAATCAGCCCCAGCATTTT. Protein sequence: CASIDRGSNQPQHF.